This entry lists 32 T cell receptor beta chains sequenced from one sample in a study of T cell responses to AZD1222 COVID-19 vaccine. Profiling relied on immunoSEQ multiplex PCR, and the TCRdb table lists in-frame clones only, not all of them. Here the sample spans approximately 140,000 clones, approximately 88% being singletons. Sequencing used peripheral blood, obtained on day 0 of AZD1222 vaccination. The receptor source for this set is an adult in good health.

The chain combines TRBV29-1 with TRBJ1-1; D uncertain. The CDR3 is made up of 12 amino acids. Trimming removed 6 bases from V and 6 bases from J, with 14 bases in between. Germline lookup yields CDR1 SQVTM and CDR2 ANQGSEA. The CDR3 bases are TGCAGCGTGGTATACGGAGCCTCTGAAGCTTTCTTT. Amino acid sequence: CSVVYGASEAFF.

This rearrangement joins TRBV7-2 to TRBJ2-1, with TRBD2 matching over 14 bases. The V and J ends lost 5 bases and 10 bases, in that order; junction bases with no gene match: 7. Per germline, CDR1 SGHTA and CDR2 FQGNSA. The CDR3 is 15 residues long. CDR3 residues: CASSIGLAGGGEQFF. DNA of the CDR3: TGTGCCAGCAGCATCGGACTAGCGGGGGGCGGGGAGCAGTTCTTC.

J is TRBJ2-2 and V is TRBV6-5, with 13 bases fitting TRBD2. CDR3 length: 15 amino acids. Germline CDR1 is MNHEY and CDR2 is SVGAGI. V was clipped by 5 bases and J by 4 bases; unmatched bases: 1. The CDR3: CASSTSGGGTGELFF. Written as DNA, the CDR3 is TGTGCCAGCAGTACTAGCGGGGGGGGCACCGGGGAGCTGTTTTTT.

The chain has TRBV9 and TRBJ1-2, with D tentatively TRBD1 (6 bases). The CDR3 totals 16 residues. CDR1 SGDLS and CDR2 YYNGEE come from the germline V gene. Trimming cost V 4 bases and J 4 bases, with 20 bases left between them. The CDR3 reads CASSPNVGSTGYGYTF. DNA of the CDR3: TGTGCCAGCAGCCCTAACGTGGGGTCGACAGGCTATGGCTACACCTTC.

This rearrangement joins TRBV5-4 to TRBJ2-7; D not certain. Germline loops: CDR1 SGHNT, CDR2 YYREEE (reference sequence). CDR3 length: 14 amino acids. V was trimmed by 5 bases and J by 1 base, leaving 13 bases between them. The CDR3 loop reads CASSSSRASYEQYF. The CDR3 DNA sequence: TGTGCCAGCAGTTCCTCCCGGGCATCCTACGAGCAGTACTTC.

This chain joins TRBV4-3 and TRBJ2-7; no clear D. This CDR3 is built from 13 residues. Germline V lookup: CDR1 LGHNA, CDR2 YSLEER. The ends were cut back, 0 bases at V and 6 bases at J, with 9 bases in the middle. Written as DNA, the CDR3 is TGCGCCAGCAGCCAAGATACCGTAAGCGAGCAGTACTTC. This sequence encodes CASSQDTVSEQYF.

This clone was seen just once. The rearrangement uses TRBV5-5 and TRBJ1-3; D unresolved. Germline CDR1 and CDR2: SGHKS and YYEKEE (reference sequence). Trimming took 4 bases from V and 2 from J, leaving 16 bases between them. There are 16 residues in the CDR3. In nucleotides, the CDR3 is TGTGCCAGCAGCGCCGGCATTGGGAGAACTGGAAACACCATATATTTT. Its protein product is CASSAGIGRTGNTIYF.

The chain has TRBV15 and TRBJ1-2; no clear D. The V end was cut by 1 base, the J end by 3 bases, with 15 bases between. The CDR3 has 16 amino acids. Germline lookup yields CDR1 LNHNV and CDR2 YYDKDF (reference sequence). The CDR3 reads CATSRGIGEGDYGYTF. The CDR3 bases are TGTGCCACCAGCAGAGGTATTGGGGAGGGAGACTATGGCTACACCTTC.

The rearrangement uses TRBV11-2 and TRBJ2-1; D not resolved. Germline V gene data show CDR1 as SGHAT and CDR2 as FQNNGV. The CDR3 is 13 residues long. Trimming shortened V by 1 base and J by 3 bases, and 4 bases separated the two germline ends. Here the CDR3 reads CASSLGSYNEQFF. CDR3 DNA sequence: TGTGCCAGCAGCTTAGGCAGCTACAATGAGCAGTTCTTC.

The genes are TRBV7-9 and TRBJ1-2; 9 bases match TRBD1. The J segment lost 6 bases and the V segment lost 3 bases, leaving 5 bases of the junction unmatched. The CDR3 loop spans 14 amino acids. The germline V gene encodes CDR1 SEHNR and CDR2 FQNEAQ (reference sequence). This CDR3 reads CASSFTRDRDGYTF. CDR3 in DNA: TGTGCCAGCAGCTTTACTCGGGACAGGGATGGCTACACCTTC.

The V and J genes are TRBV6-2 or TRBV6-3 and TRBJ1-1; 7 bases align to TRBD1. V lost 2 bases to trimming and J lost 0 bases; unmatched junction nucleotides: 6. This CDR3 has 16 residues. Germline V gene data show CDR1 as MNHEY and CDR2 as SVGEGT. This chain's CDR3 is CASSYPQTGMNTEAFF. DNA for the CDR3: TGTGCCAGCAGTTACCCTCAGACAGGGATGAACACTGAAGCTTTCTTT.

The V gene is TRBV23-1, the J gene TRBJ2-7, with D tentatively TRBD1 (6 bases). TRBV23-1 is sorted into the ORF group, with uncertain function. The CDR3 extends over 13 amino acids. Trimming cost V 5 bases and J 6 bases, with 14 bases left between them. The CDR3 region is CASSNYRVREQYF. CDR3 bases: TGCGCCAGCAGTAACTACAGGGTTCGCGAGCAGTACTTC.

The chain links TRBV11-2 to TRBJ2-7; D not certain. The CDR3 spans 12 residues. V was pared by 1 base and J by 6 bases, with 7 bases between. CDR1 and CDR2 from the germline V gene are SGHAT and FQNNGV. CDR3 sequence reads: CASSLGIGEQYF. The CDR3 region has the DNA TGTGCCAGCAGCTTAGGCATTGGCGAGCAGTACTTC.

The chain links TRBV9 to TRBJ1-6; D is ambiguous. This CDR3 has 16 residues. The germline V and J ends were trimmed by 3 bases and 10 bases, with 20 bases remaining between them. CDR1 and CDR2 from the germline V gene are SGDLS and YYNGEE. CDR3 DNA sequence: TGTGCCAGCAGCGAGATGGATGACCCTAGGTGGTCACCCCTCCACTTT. It is translated as CASSEMDDPRWSPLHF.

This chain's CDR3 is CASSYSGGLGYTF. In nucleotides, the CDR3 is TGTGCCAGCAGCTACTCAGGGGGGCTCGGCTACACCTTC. This rearrangement joins TRBV27 to TRBJ1-2, with 7 positions matching TRBD1. Germline V gives CDR1 MNHEY, CDR2 SMNVEV (reference sequence). V shed 6 bases and J 8 bases; nucleotides not matched to a gene: 9. CDR3 length: 13 residues.

CDR3 region: CASSADFQGRTEAFF. The CDR3 bases are TGTGCCAGCAGTGCCGACTTCCAAGGTCGCACTGAAGCTTTCTTT. The chain joins TRBV6-4 to TRBJ1-1; D remains unclear. The CDR3 runs 15 residues. Trimming stripped 4 bases from V and 4 bases from J, with 16 bases between. The germline V gene encodes CDR1 MRHNA and CDR2 SNTAGT.

In this sample, this clone turned up a few times. The chain uses TRBV11-1 and TRBJ2-3; TRBD1 aligns across 7 bases. CDR1 is SGHAT, CDR2 FQDESV, per germline (reference sequence). V trimming: 1 base; J trimming: 4 bases; junction bases outside the gene matches: 2. CDR3 length equals 14 residues. CDR3 DNA sequence: TGTGCCAGCAGCTTAGAAGGGGGCTCAGATACGCAGTATTTT. Amino acid sequence: CASSLEGGSDTQYF.

In DNA form, the CDR3 reads TGTGCCAGCAACAGGAGAGTCACAGATACGCAGTATTTT. The encoded protein is CASNRRVTDTQYF. The chain has TRBV2 and TRBJ2-3; perhaps TRBD1 as D (5 bases). Germline V gene sequence: CDR1 SNHLY, CDR2 FYNNEI. The length of the CDR3 is 13 residues. V was clipped by 7 bases and J by 2 bases, with 10 bases between them.

Only one count was recorded for this clone. The chain recombines TRBV6-2 or TRBV6-3 with TRBJ1-6; D is unclear. The germline V gene encodes CDR1 MNHEY and CDR2 SVGEGT. The germline V and J ends were trimmed by 5 bases and 0 bases, with 8 bases remaining between them. CDR3 length: 15 residues. The CDR3 loop reads CASSPRSSYNSPLHF. The DNA for the CDR3 is TGTGCCAGCAGTCCCCGGAGCTCCTATAATTCACCCCTCCACTTT.

This chain connects TRBV4-1 to TRBJ1-3, with D uncertain. With 1 base removed from V and 2 bases from J, the gap between germline ends came to 9 bases. Germline assignment: CDR1 MGHRA and CDR2 YSYEKL. The CDR3 loop spans 15 amino acids. The CDR3: CASSQGQATGNTIYF. The CDR3, as DNA: TGCGCCAGCAGCCAAGGCCAAGCGACTGGAAACACCATATATTTT.

The V gene is TRBV7-2, the J gene TRBJ2-3, with 9 bases identical to TRBD2. V lost 1 base and J lost 4; bases outside the gene matches: 3. Germline CDR1 reads SGHTA; CDR2 reads FQGNSA. The CDR3 extends over 15 amino acids. CDR3 in DNA: TGTGCCAGCAGCTTAGTCGCTAGCGGGGCAGATACGCAGTATTTT. Protein product: CASSLVASGADTQYF.

This chain joins TRBV9 and TRBJ1-2; 7 positions agree with TRBD1. The CDR3 is 15 amino acids. V dropped 3 bases and J dropped 0; count of bases not matched to a gene: 5. Germline loops: CDR1 SGDLS, CDR2 YYNGEE. The CDR3 loop reads CASSARDRANYGYTF. For the CDR3, the DNA is TGTGCCAGCAGCGCTCGGGACAGAGCTAACTATGGCTACACCTTC.

This clone was counted only a few times. The chain employs TRBV7-3 and TRBJ2-1, with TRBD2 matching over 10 bases. The CDR3 length is 15 residues. CDR1 SGHTA and CDR2 FQGTGA come from the germline V gene. V shed 3 bases and J 4 bases; nucleotides not matched to a gene: 3. The CDR3 sequence is CASSFSGGHYNEQFF. The CDR3, as DNA: TGTGCCAGCAGCTTTAGCGGGGGGCATTACAATGAGCAGTTCTTC.

This chain connects TRBV6-5 to TRBJ2-7; TRBD1 matches 7 bases. This CDR3 region has 13 residues. V lost 6 bases to trimming and J lost 5 bases; unmatched junction nucleotides: 7. Germline V gives CDR1 MNHEY, CDR2 SVGAGI. The CDR3 region has the DNA TGTGCCAGCAGGAGAGACAGGGCGGACGAGCAGTACTTC. Translation gives CASRRDRADEQYF.

The V and J genes are TRBV3-1 (or the pseudogene TRBV3-2) and TRBJ2-3; D is perhaps TRBD1 (5 bases). The ends were cut back, 4 bases at V and 9 bases at J, with 14 bases in the middle. CDR1 is LGHDT and CDR2 is YNNKEL in the germline V gene (reference sequence). This CDR3 spans 13 amino acids. The CDR3 sequence is CASSPPPGITQYF. CDR3 in DNA: TGTGCCAGCAGCCCTCCCCCAGGGATAACGCAGTATTTT.

The rearrangement joins TRBV10-1 to TRBJ1-3; D possibly corresponds to TRBD1 (6 bases). Trimming removed 6 bases at V and 2 bases at J, with 11 bases between. The CDR3 loop spans 14 amino acids. Per the germline V gene, CDR1 is WNHNN and CDR2 is SYGVQD (reference sequence). CDR3 sequence (DNA): TGCGCCAGCAGCACAGGGCGCACTGGAAACACCATATATTTT. Its protein product is CASSTGRTGNTIYF.

The rearrangement joins TRBV27 to TRBJ2-2; D is undetermined. The CDR3 runs 14 residues. The germline V gene has CDR1 MNHEY and CDR2 SMNVEV (reference sequence). Trimming removed 7 bases at V and 0 bases at J, with 9 bases between. CDR3 sequence: CASTWHSNTGELFF. For the CDR3, the DNA is TGTGCCAGCACGTGGCACTCGAACACCGGGGAGCTGTTTTTT.

The chain couples TRBV9 to TRBJ1-2, with a tentative D call TRBD1 (6 bases). The germline V gene has CDR1 SGDLS and CDR2 YYNGEE. V gave up 3 bases and J gave up 5 bases, with 14 bases separating them. The length of the CDR3 is 14 residues. The CDR3 region is CASSAGQNRYGYTF. CDR3 coding DNA: TGTGCCAGCAGCGCAGGACAGAATAGATATGGCTACACCTTC.

The chain couples TRBV7-3 to TRBJ1-2, with 8 bases lining up with TRBD1. The germline gives CDR1 SGHTA, CDR2 FQGTGA. The V gene end was trimmed by 5 bases and the J gene end by 6 bases; junction bases not matched to a gene: 8. The CDR3 contains 14 residues. In DNA form, the CDR3 reads TGTGCCAGCAGCCAGGGGCCGGACAGGGATGGCTACACCTTC. Translating it yields CASSQGPDRDGYTF.

This clone was counted a single time. The chain employs TRBV5-1 and TRBJ2-3, with TRBD2 identical over 8 bases. This CDR3 has 16 amino acids. The trim removed 4 bases at V and 6 bases at J, leaving 13 bases unmatched. Germline values: CDR1 SGHRS, CDR2 YFSETQ. This CDR3 is CASSLRTSTVLDTQYF. DNA of the CDR3: TGCGCCAGCAGCCTCCGGACTAGCACGGTCTTGGATACGCAGTATTTT.

The V gene is TRBV3-1 (or the pseudogene TRBV3-2), the J gene TRBJ1-2, with no clear D. Germline V lookup: CDR1 LGHDT, CDR2 YNNKEL (reference sequence). The CDR3 is 14 residues long. V lost 0 bases and J 7 bases, leaving 12 bases between the germline ends. The CDR3 protein is CASSQDRNAPGYTF. The CDR3 DNA is TGTGCCAGCAGCCAAGATAGAAACGCACCTGGCTACACCTTC.

The gene calls are TRBV7-3 and TRBJ1-1; 11 bases agree with TRBD1. Losses at the gene ends were 5 bases for V and 1 base for J; bases not matched to a gene: 6. The CDR3 spans 16 residues. Per the germline V gene, CDR1 is SGHTA and CDR2 is FQGTGA. CDR3 DNA sequence: TGTGCCAGCAGCCTCATAGGGACAGGGGGGAACACTGAAGCTTTCTTT. Amino acids: CASSLIGTGGNTEAFF.